This T cell receptor (beta chain) was observed in a study of regulatory dendritic cells for organ transplantation. Across the whole study: On day 6, the dendritic cells were exposed to LPS.

This CDR3 is built from 13 residues. The germline V gene has CDR1 SGHKS and CDR2 YYEKEE (reference sequence). Between the trimmed V and J ends, which lost 3 bases and 5 bases, there was a span of 10 bases. General study results and limits: Of resting T cell subsets, memory CD8+ had the most alloreactive clonotypes. Between individuals, the alloreactive memory CD8+ T cell pool differed considerably.

As to this clone: The target antigen is unknown.

Sorted T cells were CFSE-labeled and cultured 4 to 5 days with allogeneic regulatory or mature dendritic cells at 1:10. FACS sorted CD4+ or CD8+ T cells into CD45RA+ naive and CD45RO+ memory. This table comes from immunoSEQ multiplex PCR, and its TCRdb copy is limited to in-frame clones, with some not included. This sample has about 20,000 clones, with about 85% found just once. The sample taken for sequencing was naive CD4+ T cells from blood cultured with dendritic cells. As to subset: CD45RA+ naive T cells. The chain is built from TRBV5-5 and TRBJ2-3; D is unresolved. The origin of this receptor is a human donor in good health. The CDR3 protein is CASSYPLGDTQYF. The CDR3 coding sequence is TGTGCCAGCAGCTACCCCCTGGGAGATACGCAGTATTTT.